This TCR beta chain came from a study of shared clonotypes between healthy human individuals. Trimming cost V 5 bases and J 6 bases, with 14 bases left between them. Germline CDR1 is SGHNT and CDR2 is YENEEA. The CDR3 is 13 residues long. Sequencing was performed with immunoSEQ multiplex PCR; in TCRdb, only in-frame clones are kept and a portion is missing. The profile shows roughly 2 million clones, just under 95% of them singletons. Terminally differentiated effector memory CD45RA+ cells were excluded by CCR7 positive selection of CD45RO-negative cells. The sequenced sample consisted of naive CD8+ T cells sorted from blood. The chain combines TRBV11-3 with TRBJ2-7; weak D call: TRBD1 (6 bases). The TCR sequence derives from a man younger than 30 in good health. The CDR3 sequence is CASSQGTTGEQYF. The CDR3 region has the DNA TGTGCCAGCAGCCAGGGGACCACCGGCGAGCAGTACTTC.